Below, 27 T cell receptor beta chains from the same sample are listed, as sequenced in a study of blood T cell repertoires in COVID-19. TCRdb's copy holds only in-frame clones and misses some; the assay was immunoSEQ multiplex PCR. The sample shows roughly 24,000 clones, approximately 81% of them seen only once. The specimen sequenced was peripheral blood. Source of these receptors: a human donor in a cohort sampled during active COVID-19.

This clone was counted a few times. The V call is TRBV9, the J call TRBJ2-2, with 9 bases matching TRBD1. Germline loops: CDR1 SGDLS, CDR2 YYNGEE. CDR3 length: 16 residues. The V gene end was trimmed by 6 bases and the J gene end by 0 bases; junction bases not matched to a gene: 6. CDR3: CASTKRDRANTGELFF. In DNA, the CDR3 is TGTGCCAGCACAAAAAGGGACAGGGCGAACACCGGGGAGCTGTTTTTT.

This chain links TRBV5-1 with TRBJ2-7; D may be TRBD2 (5 bases). Germline V gene data show CDR1 as SGHRS and CDR2 as YFSETQ. CDR3 length: 15 amino acids. The germline V and J ends were trimmed by 2 bases and 4 bases, with 16 bases remaining between them. The CDR3 protein is CASSLRGLMGYEQYF. As DNA, the CDR3 is TGCGCCAGCAGCTTACGAGGGCTGATGGGTTACGAGCAGTACTTC.

This chain connects TRBV7-8 to TRBJ2-2, with D perhaps TRBD1 (6 bases). Germline V lookup: CDR1 SGHVS, CDR2 FQNEAQ. Trimming shortened V by 5 bases and J by 2 bases, and 15 bases separated the two germline ends. The CDR3 spans 16 residues. CDR3 nucleotides: TGTGCCAGCAGCCCCCGACAGGAGTTAAACACCGGGGAGCTGTTTTTT. Protein sequence: CASSPRQELNTGELFF.

This sequence joins TRBV6-5 and TRBJ2-3; D may be TRBD2 (6 bases). Germline V CDR1 and CDR2: MNHEY, SVGAGI. V lost 3 bases and J lost 4, with 11 bases in between. This CDR3 spans 14 amino acids. The DNA for the CDR3 is TGTGCCAGCAGTTATAGCGGCTATTCAGATACGCAGTATTTT. Its protein product is CASSYSGYSDTQYF.

This clone has just one count. The chain is built from TRBV6-2 or TRBV6-3 and TRBJ2-6; D is perhaps TRBD1 (6 bases). Germline V gives CDR1 MNHEY, CDR2 SVGEGT. Trimming left V 2 bases short and J 2 bases short, with 13 bases between. The CDR3 runs 17 residues. The CDR3 bases are TGTGCCAGCAGTTACGGACAGCCTCCGGCTGGGGCCAACGTCCTGACTTTC. Its translation: CASSYGQPPAGANVLTF.

The V call is TRBV3-1 (or the pseudogene TRBV3-2), the J call TRBJ1-2; TRBD1 might be the D (6 bases). V was clipped by 0 bases and J by 7 bases, with 18 bases between them. This CDR3 has 16 residues. Germline lookup yields CDR1 LGHDT and CDR2 YNNKEL (reference sequence). Here the CDR3 reads CASSQDVQGGAIGYTF. The CDR3 DNA reads TGTGCCAGCAGCCAAGATGTACAGGGAGGGGCGATTGGCTACACCTTC.

The chain combines TRBV2 with TRBJ2-7; 8 nucleotides match TRBD1. CDR3 length: 13 amino acids. V gave up 7 bases and J gave up 6 bases; unmatched junction bases: 8. Germline values: CDR1 SNHLY, CDR2 FYNNEI. CDR3 bases: TGTGCCAGCAAAGGACAGGGTGTGGGCGAGCAGTACTTC. Protein: CASKGQGVGEQYF. The full variable domain, rest sourced from reference TRBV2 and TRBJ2-7, is EPEVTQTPSHQVTQMGQEVILRCVPISNHLYFYWYRQILGQKVEFLVSFYNNEISEKSEIFDDQFSVERPDGSNFTLKIRSTKLEDSAMYFCASKGQGVGEQYFGPGTRLTVT.

This clone counts as medium-sized (0.01 to 0.1%). This chain uses TRBV7-2 with TRBJ1-3; D gene uncertain. This CDR3 has 16 amino acids. Per germline, CDR1 SGHTA and CDR2 FQGNSA. V was clipped by 5 bases and J by 4 bases, with 18 bases between them. CDR3 sequence reads: CASSIRIGDSGNTIYF. The CDR3 bases are TGTGCCAGCAGCATCCGGATCGGGGATTCGGGAAACACCATATATTTT.

V is TRBV7-6 and J is TRBJ2-2, with 14 bases matching TRBD2. The CDR3 is made up of 21 amino acids. Germline V gives CDR1 SGHVS, CDR2 FNYEAQ. Losses at the gene ends were 3 bases for V and 4 bases for J; bases not matched to a gene: 16. CDR3 coding DNA: TGTGCCAGCAGCTTGAAATGGTCGTCGACTAGCGGGAGGGCGGGCACCGGGGAGCTGTTTTTT. Translating it yields CASSLKWSSTSGRAGTGELFF.

The J gene is TRBJ2-7, the V gene TRBV30, with 9 bases identical to TRBD1. The germline V gene encodes CDR1 GTSNPN and CDR2 SVGIG (reference sequence). J gave up 6 bases and V 2 bases, and 11 bases lay outside the gene matches. This CDR3 spans 15 amino acids. CDR3 loop: CAWSSRDRDLGEQYF. In nucleotides, the CDR3 is TGTGCCTGGAGTAGCCGGGACAGGGACCTCGGCGAGCAGTACTTC.

This clone was observed once. The chain is built from TRBV3-1 (or the pseudogene TRBV3-2) and TRBJ1-5; maybe TRBD1 (6 bases). The germline CDR1 and CDR2 sequences are LGHDT and YNNKEL (reference sequence). V was pared by 6 bases and J by 7 bases, with 16 bases between. The CDR3 is made up of 14 amino acids. CDR3 loop: CASSRQVESQPQHF. DNA of the CDR3: TGTGCCAGCAGTAGACAGGTAGAGAGCCAGCCCCAGCATTTT.

The DNA of the CDR3 is TGTGCCAGCAGCCCCGGGGGGGGGTTACGCACAGATACGCAGTATTTT. Translation gives CASSPGGGLRTDTQYF. The gene calls are TRBV7-7 and TRBJ2-3; 8 bases are a match to TRBD2. In germline, CDR1 is SSHAT, CDR2 FNYEAQ (reference sequence). This CDR3 is built from 16 residues. V shed 5 bases and J 1 base; nucleotides not matched to a gene: 8.

The J gene is TRBJ2-5, the V gene TRBV6-5, with TRBD1 matching 7 bases. Trimming at V came to 5 bases and at J to 1 base, leaving 4 bases not matched to a gene. The germline CDR1 and CDR2 sequences are MNHEY and SVGAGI. The CDR3 extends over 14 amino acids. The CDR3 coding sequence is TGTGCCAGCAGTAAAAACAGGGGCCAAGAGACCCAGTACTTC. It specifies CASSKNRGQETQYF.

The genes are TRBV6-2 or TRBV6-3 and TRBJ1-5; tentatively, D is TRBD1 (5 bases). Trimming removed 0 bases at V and 6 bases at J, with 18 bases between. The V gene's germline CDR1 is MNHEY and CDR2 SVGEGT. CDR3 size: 17 residues. CDR3 loop: CASSYSPGPAGGQPQHF. CDR3 sequence (DNA): TGTGCCAGCAGTTACTCCCCGGGGCCAGCGGGCGGTCAGCCCCAGCATTTT.

The CDR3 sequence is CASSLASGISYEQYF. The CDR3 DNA reads as TGCGCCAGCAGCTTGGCTAGCGGGATATCCTACGAGCAGTACTTC. This sequence joins TRBV5-1 and TRBJ2-7; the match to TRBD2 covers 9 bases. V lost 0 bases, J lost 1 base, and 2 bases stayed unmatched. Germline CDR1 is SGHRS and CDR2 is YFSETQ. The CDR3 length is 15 residues.

V and J are TRBV27 and TRBJ2-3; possible D gene TRBD2, 6 bases. CDR3 length: 16 residues. V was pared by 7 bases and J by 4 bases, with 21 bases between. The germline gives CDR1 MNHEY, CDR2 SMNVEV (reference sequence). The CDR3 loop is CASKDFAHAGSDTQYF. CDR3 in DNA: TGTGCCAGCAAGGACTTTGCCCACGCGGGGTCAGATACGCAGTATTTT.

This chain uses TRBV21-1 with TRBJ2-3; TRBD2, as called in the table, went unchecked against the DNA. TRBV21-1 has pseudogene status. This CDR3 is 14 amino acids long. The CDR3 loop is CASSNSGGGCTQYF. The CDR3 nucleotides are TGTGCCAGCAGCAATAGCGGGGGGGGATGTACGCAGTATTTT.

V gene TRBV14 combines with J gene TRBJ2-3; maybe TRBD1 (5 bases). V was clipped by 1 base and J by 0 bases, with 8 bases between them. This CDR3 is built from 15 residues. Germline assignment: CDR1 SGHDN and CDR2 FVKESK. The CDR3 is CASSQGQSSTDTQYF. In nucleotides, the CDR3 is TGTGCCAGCAGCCAAGGACAGTCTAGCACAGATACGCAGTATTTT.

This clone was counted a single time. The rearrangement links TRBV19 to TRBJ1-5; D uncertain. V was trimmed by 9 bases and J by 4 bases, leaving 13 bases between them. The germline V gene encodes CDR1 LNHDA and CDR2 SQIVND (reference sequence). CDR3 length: 13 amino acids. DNA for the CDR3: TGTGCCAGCCGCGGGTCACAAAATCAGCCCCAGCATTTT. This codes for CASRGSQNQPQHF.

This sequence joins TRBV4-3 and TRBJ2-4; 9 bases align to TRBD1. J was trimmed by 6 bases and V by 8 bases; bases with no gene match: 5. The CDR3 is 13 amino acids. Germline V lookup: CDR1 LGHNA, CDR2 YSLEER. The CDR3 reads CASRGTGRNIQYF. CDR3 nucleotide sequence: TGCGCCAGCCGGGGGACAGGGAGAAACATTCAGTACTTC.

The chain uses TRBV19 and TRBJ1-5; D may be TRBD1 (5 bases). V was trimmed by 4 bases and J by 6 bases, leaving 13 bases between them. This CDR3 is built from 14 residues. The germline V gene has CDR1 LNHDA and CDR2 SQIVND (reference sequence). CDR3 region: CASSRLRVGQPQHF. CDR3 in DNA: TGTGCCAGTAGTAGGCTCAGGGTAGGTCAGCCCCAGCATTTT.

The gene calls are TRBV11-1 and TRBJ2-5, with D perhaps matching TRBD2 (7 bases). CDR1 is SGHAT and CDR2 is FQDESV in the germline V gene (reference sequence). Trimming cost V 5 bases and J 0 bases, with 16 bases left between them. The CDR3 covers 16 residues. The CDR3 is CASSSRGDTYQETQYF. The DNA for the CDR3 is TGTGCCAGCAGCAGCCGGGGGGACACGTACCAAGAGACCCAGTACTTC. Full variable domain (missing parts from reference TRBV11-1 and TRBJ2-5): EAEVAQSPRYKITEKSQAVAFWCDPISGHATLYWYRQILGQGPELLVQFQDESVVDDSQLPKDRFSAERLKGVDSTLKIQPAELGDSAMYLCASSSRGDTYQETQYFGPGTRLLVL.

V usage is TRBV4-2 and J usage is TRBJ1-4; D possibly corresponds to TRBD1 (5 bases). V shed 7 bases and J shed 10 bases, with 16 bases lying between them. The CDR3 consists of 13 residues. The germline gives CDR1 LGHNA, CDR2 YNFKEQ. The CDR3 reads CASNTGRQGKLFF. Here the CDR3 DNA reads TGTGCCAGCAACACAGGTCGGCAAGGAAAACTGTTTTTT.

The chain couples TRBV24-1 to TRBJ2-5; D remains unclear. The CDR3 is 13 residues long. CDR1 KGHDR and CDR2 SFDVKD come from the germline V gene. V lost 3 bases to trimming and J lost 9 bases, with 13 bases between them. CDR3 coding DNA: TGTGCCACCAGTGATCAGGCGCCATGGGCCCAGTACTTC. It is translated as CATSDQAPWAQYF.

Here the CDR3 DNA reads TGTGCCAGTAGGCCCGGGACAGGGGACCTTGGCTACACCTTC. It is translated as CASRPGTGDLGYTF. The chain recombines TRBV19 with TRBJ1-2; 10 bases agree with TRBD1. Germline V gene data show CDR1 as LNHDA and CDR2 as SQIVND (reference sequence). CDR3 length equals 14 residues. Trimming at V came to 6 bases and at J to 7 bases, leaving 8 bases not matched to a gene.

The chain uses TRBV29-1 and TRBJ1-2; the match to TRBD1 covers 9 bases. This CDR3 comprises 16 residues. V dropped 7 bases and J dropped 8; count of bases not matched to a gene: 20. Germline CDR1 and CDR2: SQVTM and ANQGSEA. DNA for the CDR3: TGCAGCGGTATGGACAGGGGTAATAAAGGCGTATTAGGCTACACCTTC. Its protein product is CSGMDRGNKGVLGYTF.

The chain recombines TRBV10-3 with TRBJ1-1, with TRBD1 as a possible D gene (5 bases). The CDR3 covers 13 residues. The germline gives CDR1 ENHRY, CDR2 SYGVKD. Trimming pared 0 bases from V and 8 bases from J, leaving 10 bases between. CDR3 protein: CAISESENREAFF. The CDR3 nucleotides are TGTGCCATCAGTGAGTCGGAAAACAGGGAAGCTTTCTTT.